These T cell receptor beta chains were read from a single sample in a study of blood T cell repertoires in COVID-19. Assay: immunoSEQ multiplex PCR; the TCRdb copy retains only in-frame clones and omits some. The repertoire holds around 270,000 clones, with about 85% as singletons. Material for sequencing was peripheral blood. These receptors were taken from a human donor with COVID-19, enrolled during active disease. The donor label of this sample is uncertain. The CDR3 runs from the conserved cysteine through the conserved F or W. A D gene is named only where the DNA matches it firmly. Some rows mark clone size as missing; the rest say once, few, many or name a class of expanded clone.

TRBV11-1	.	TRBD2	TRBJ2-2	CASSDILLAGTGELFF	TGTGCCAGCAGCGATATCCTATTAGCGGGAACCGGGGAGCTGTTTTTT
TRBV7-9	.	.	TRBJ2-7	CASSPIGGSDYEQYF	TGTGCCAGCAGCCCCATTGGGGGCAGCGACTACGAGCAGTACTTC
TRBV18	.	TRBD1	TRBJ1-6	CASSDDRGYSPLHF	TGTGCCAGCTCAGACGACAGGGGTTACTCACCCCTCCACTTT
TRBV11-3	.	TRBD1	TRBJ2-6	CASSLDIGTGGISGANVLTF	TGTGCCAGCAGCTTAGATATAGGGACAGGGGGGATCTCTGGGGCCAACGTCCTGACTTTC
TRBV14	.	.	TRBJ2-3	CASSQAPGWVSTDTQYF	TGTGCCAGCAGCCAAGCCCCAGGGTGGGTAAGCACAGATACGCAGTATTTT
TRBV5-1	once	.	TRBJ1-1	CASSLVGGSNTEAFF	TGCGCCAGCAGCTTGGTTGGCGGGTCAAACACTGAAGCTTTCTTT
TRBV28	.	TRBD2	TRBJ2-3	CASRTSGRGRDTQYF	TGTGCCAGCAGGACTAGCGGGAGGGGCCGGGATACGCAGTATTTT
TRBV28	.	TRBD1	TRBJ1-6	CASRISTGGNSPLHF	TGTGCCAGCAGAATATCGACAGGGGGGAATTCACCCCTCCACTTT
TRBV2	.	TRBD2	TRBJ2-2	CASSVLAGGHSTGELFF	TGTGCCAGCAGTGTCCTAGCGGGAGGCCACAGCACCGGGGAGCTGTTTTTT
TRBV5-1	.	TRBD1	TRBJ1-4	CASSYTGATNEKLFF	TGCGCCAGCAGCTATACAGGGGCCACTAATGAAAAACTGTTTTTT
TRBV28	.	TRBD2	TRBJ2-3	CASSSAGVPDTQYF	TGTGCCAGCAGCTCAGCGGGAGTCCCAGATACGCAGTATTTT
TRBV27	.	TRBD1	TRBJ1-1	CASSSASGQGGTEAFF	TGTGCCAGCAGTTCCGCCTCCGGACAGGGAGGTACTGAAGCTTTCTTT
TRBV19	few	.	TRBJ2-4	CASTSDGGNPHNIQYF	TGTGCCAGTACCTCCGATGGAGGGAACCCCCACAACATTCAGTACTTC
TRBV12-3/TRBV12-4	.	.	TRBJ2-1	CASSSSSENEQFF	TGTGCCAGCAGTTCCTCTAGTGAGAATGAGCAGTTCTTC
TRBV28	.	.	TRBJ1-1	CASSLPRGEAFF	TGTGCCAGCAGTTTACCCAGGGGTGAAGCTTTCTTT
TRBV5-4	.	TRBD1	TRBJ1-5	CASSLTQGALNNQPQHF	TGTGCCAGCAGCCTAACTCAGGGGGCGCTTAATAATCAGCCCCAGCATTTT
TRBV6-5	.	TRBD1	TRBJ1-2	CASMLDRDLGGYTF	TGTGCCAGCATGCTCGACAGGGATCTTGGTGGCTACACCTTC
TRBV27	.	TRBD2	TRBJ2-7	CASSLMLGLAGASSFREQYF	TGTGCCAGCAGTTTAATGTTAGGACTAGCGGGAGCTAGTTCTTTTCGCGAGCAGTACTTC
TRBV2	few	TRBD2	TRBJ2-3	CASRGYVAGGTDTQYF	TGTGCCAGCAGGGGTTATGTGGCGGGAGGCACAGATACGCAGTATTTT
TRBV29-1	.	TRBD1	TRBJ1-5	CSVGDRGQPQHF	TGCAGCGTTGGGGACAGGGGTCAGCCCCAGCATTTT
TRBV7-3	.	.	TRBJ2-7	CASSLGARSSHEQYF	TGTGCCAGCAGCTTAGGGGCGCGATCCTCCCACGAGCAGTACTTC
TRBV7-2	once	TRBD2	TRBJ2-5	CASSWGASGREETQYF	TGTGCCAGCAGTTGGGGGGCTAGCGGGAGGGAAGAGACCCAGTACTTC
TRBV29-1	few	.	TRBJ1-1	CSVEDSKNFEAFF	TGCAGCGTTGAAGATAGTAAGAATTTTGAAGCTTTCTTT
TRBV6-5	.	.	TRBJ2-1	CASNLQGVSTREQFF	TGTGCCAGCAACCTACAGGGTGTCTCCACTCGGGAGCAGTTCTTC
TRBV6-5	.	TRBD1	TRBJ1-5	CASSRGTGTDQPQHF	TGTGCCAGCAGTCGCGGGACAGGCACCGATCAGCCCCAGCATTTT
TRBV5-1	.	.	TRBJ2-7	CASSATGSSYEQYF	TGCGCCAGCAGCGCTACAGGGAGTTCCTACGAGCAGTACTTC
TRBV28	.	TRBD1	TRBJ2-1	CASSLTGDLDEQFF	TGTGCCAGCAGTTTAACAGGGGATTTGGATGAGCAGTTCTTC
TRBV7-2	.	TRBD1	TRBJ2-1	CASSFYRDRDNEQFF	TGTGCCAGCAGCTTCTACCGGGACAGGGACAATGAGCAGTTCTTC
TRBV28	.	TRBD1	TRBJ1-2	CASSSPRDRGRGGYTF	TGTGCCAGCAGTTCACCACGGGACAGGGGGCGAGGTGGCTACACCTTC
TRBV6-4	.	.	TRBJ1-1	CASSERGSRSGGALGEAFF	TGTGCCAGCAGTGAACGAGGGTCCAGATCCGGGGGGGCTTTAGGTGAAGCTTTCTTT
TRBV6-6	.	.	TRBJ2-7	CASTQSNSYEQYF	TGTGCCAGCACTCAATCTAACTCCTACGAGCAGTACTTC